Each of the 2 T cell receptor beta chains below was sequenced from the same sample in a study of shared clonotypes between healthy human individuals. Using immunoSEQ multiplex PCR, the repertoire was profiled, and TCRdb retains in-frame clones only, with some absent. The sample contains approximately 470,000 clones, roughly 80% of which appear only once. Input material: PBMCs. Every receptor here comes from a middle-aged woman in good health. Some clones in this sample may be carry-over from other donors' samples.

The chain employs TRBV2 and TRBJ2-5, with a possible D match to TRBD2 (5 bases). This CDR3 has 12 residues. The V end was cut by 8 bases, the J end by 5 bases, with 12 bases between. The germline V gene has CDR1 SNHLY and CDR2 FYNNEI. The DNA for the CDR3 is TGTGCCAGCTCTCGGGGTAGGGAGACCCAGTACTTC. This sequence encodes CASSRGRETQYF.

The V gene is TRBV5-6, the J gene TRBJ1-2, with D tentatively TRBD1 (5 bases). Trimming shortened V by 0 bases and J by 4 bases, and 10 bases separated the two germline ends. Germline CDR1 reads SGHDT; CDR2 reads YYEEEE. The CDR3 has 14 amino acids. The CDR3 DNA sequence: TGTGCCAGCAGCTTGGTCCCAGGGACCTATGGCTACACCTTC. Amino acids: CASSLVPGTYGYTF.